This entry describes one T cell receptor (beta chain). Its cognate antigen is unknown. This specimen belongs to a study of T cell clones after liver transplantation. Study overall: Subjects received no induction therapy and standard immunosuppression until randomization at 12-24 months post-transplant. Findings of the study overall: These preliminary findings come from unstandardized post-transplant sampling times. Post-transplant, graft-donor-reactive CD4 TCRbeta sequences in blood dropped significantly in 5 of 8 subjects.

Some clones are missing from TCRdb's copy, which holds only in-frame ones; the method was immunoSEQ multiplex PCR. The top ten clones hold roughly 0.8% of a sample with some 120,000 clones, 90% of them seen once. The CDR3 is made up of 14 amino acids. After removal of 2 bases from V and 6 bases from J, the junction contained 3 bases not matched to a gene. Germline CDR1 MGHDK, CDR2 SYGVNS. The rearrangement joins TRBV25-1 to TRBJ1-5; 8 bases match TRBD1. The sample in question was CD4+ T cells from blood, obtained 12 months after liver transplant. The TCR was taken from a human patient who received a liver transplant. Some T cells may trace back to the graft donor. The CDR3 region is CASSEQGASQPQHF. The CDR3 nucleotides are TGTGCCAGCAGTGAACAGGGGGCAAGTCAGCCCCAGCATTTT.